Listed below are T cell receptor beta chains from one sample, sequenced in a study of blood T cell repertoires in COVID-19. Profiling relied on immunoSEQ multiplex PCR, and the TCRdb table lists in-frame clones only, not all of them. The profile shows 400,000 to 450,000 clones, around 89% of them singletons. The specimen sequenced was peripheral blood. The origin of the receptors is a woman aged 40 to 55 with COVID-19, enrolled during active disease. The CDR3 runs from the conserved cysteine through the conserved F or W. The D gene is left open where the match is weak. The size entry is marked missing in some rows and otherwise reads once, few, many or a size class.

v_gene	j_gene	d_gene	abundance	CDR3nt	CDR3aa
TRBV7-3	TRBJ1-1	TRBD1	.	TGTGCCAGCAGCTTGGTAGGGACAGGACCGAAGACTGAAGCTTTCTTT	CASSLVGTGPKTEAFF
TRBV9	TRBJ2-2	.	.	TGTGCCAGCAGCGTTGAGGATTTGGGCACCGGGGAGCTGTTTTTT	CASSVEDLGTGELFF
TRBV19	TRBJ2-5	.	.	TGTGCCAGCTCTAACGGGGAGACCCAGTACTTC	CASSNGETQYF
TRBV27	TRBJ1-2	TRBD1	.	TGTGCCAGCAGGACCGGGACAGGGGGCCTCTATGGCTACACCTTC	CASRTGTGGLYGYTF
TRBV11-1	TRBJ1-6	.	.	TGTGCCAGCAGCTTAGCTGCCGGGATTGGATCACCCCTCCACTTT	CASSLAAGIGSPLHF
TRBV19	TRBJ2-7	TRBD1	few	TGTGCCAGTAGTTTTCCCACAGGGGGCAGCTCCTACGAGCAGTACTTC	CASSFPTGGSSYEQYF
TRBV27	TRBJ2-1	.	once	TGTGCCAGCAGTCCCCCGGGATCCCGGTCCTACAATGAGCAGTTCTTC	CASSPPGSRSYNEQFF
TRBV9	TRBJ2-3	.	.	TGTGCCAGCAGCGTAGTGGGCGGGGGCACAGATACGCAGTATTTT	CASSVVGGGTDTQYF
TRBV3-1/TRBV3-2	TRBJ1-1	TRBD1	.	TGTGCCAGCAGCCATACAGGGGCTGGAAATACTGAAGCTTTCTTT	CASSHTGAGNTEAFF
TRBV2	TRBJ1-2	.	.	TGTGCCAGCTCCCCCCCCACTAACTATGGCTACACCTTC	CASSPPTNYGYTF
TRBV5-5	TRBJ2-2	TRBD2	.	TGTGCCAGCAGCCTCCTAGCGGGGCCTGTCACCGGGGAGCTGTTTTTT	CASSLLAGPVTGELFF
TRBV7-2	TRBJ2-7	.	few	TGTGCCAGCACCTCTAACAGGGTCTCCTACGAGCAGTACTTC	CASTSNRVSYEQYF
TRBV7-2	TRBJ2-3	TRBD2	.	TGTGCCAGCAGCCCCACAGCGCGGGGGACAGATACGCAGTATTTT	CASSPTARGTDTQYF
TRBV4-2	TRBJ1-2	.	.	TGTGCCAGCAGCGAGGGAAACTATGGCTACACCTTC	CASSEGNYGYTF
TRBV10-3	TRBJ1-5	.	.	TGTGCCATCAGTGAGTGGGGGGGAGGGAGCAATCAGCCCCAGCATTTT	CAISEWGGGSNQPQHF
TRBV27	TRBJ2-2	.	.	TGTGCCAGCAGCCCGAGGGCCTTCGTGAACACCGGGGAGCTGTTTTTT	CASSPRAFVNTGELFF